The next 30 T cell receptor beta chains were all read from a single sample in a study of blood T cell repertoires in COVID-19. Profiled with immunoSEQ multiplex PCR; TCRdb holds only in-frame clones, not every one. The data contain 200,000 to 250,000 clones, about nine tenths of them singletons. What was sequenced was peripheral blood. The receptor set was obtained from a woman in her fifties or sixties with acute or convalescent COVID-19.

This chain joins TRBV6-5 and TRBJ1-2; TRBD1 is a possible D gene (5 bases). The germline V and J ends were trimmed by 4 bases and 4 bases, with 13 bases remaining between them. In germline, CDR1 is MNHEY, CDR2 SVGAGI. This CDR3 spans 14 amino acids. CDR3 amino acids: CASSFPGLPYGYTF. The DNA for the CDR3 is TGTGCCAGCAGTTTCCCGGGACTTCCCTATGGCTACACCTTC.

The V gene is TRBV13, the J gene TRBJ2-7; D is unclear. CDR3 length: 11 residues. Germline V CDR1 and CDR2: PRHDT, FYEKMQ (reference sequence). Deletions cut 1 base from V and 4 bases from J, with 2 bases between. CDR3 sequence reads: CASSLAYEQYF. CDR3 sequence (DNA): TGTGCCAGCAGCTTAGCTTACGAGCAGTACTTC.

This sequence joins TRBV18 and TRBJ2-7; a possible D gene is TRBD1 (6 bases). This CDR3 has 16 residues. V dropped 3 bases and J dropped 0 bases, with 15 bases sitting between them. Looked up from germline, CDR1 is KGHSH and CDR2 is LQKENI. Here the CDR3 reads CASSPRWTVSSYEQYF. The CDR3 nucleotides are TGTGCCAGCTCACCCCGTTGGACAGTGAGCTCCTACGAGCAGTACTTC. Using reference TRBV18 and TRBJ2-7 for the parts outside the CDR3, the full variable domain is NAGVMQNPRHLVRRRGQEARLRCSPMKGHSHVYWYRQLPEEGLKFMVYLQKENIIDESGMPKERFSAEFPKEGPSILRIQQVVRGDSAAYFCASSPRWTVSSYEQYFGPGTRLTVT.

V is TRBV19 and J is TRBJ1-2; no reliable D call. In germline, CDR1 is LNHDA, CDR2 SQIVND (reference sequence). The V end lost 3 bases, the J end lost 2 bases, and 10 bases lay between the germline ends. The CDR3 has 14 residues. CDR3 region: CASSMTGANYGYTF. CDR3 sequence (DNA): TGTGCCAGTAGTATGACTGGAGCGAACTATGGCTACACCTTC. Filled out from reference TRBV19 and TRBJ1-2, the complete variable domain reads DGGITQSPKYLFRKEGQNVTLSCEQNLNHDAMYWYRQDPGQGLRLIYYSQIVNDFQKGDIAEGYSVSREKKESFPLTVTSAQKNPTAFYLCASSMTGANYGYTFGSGTRLTVV.

The J gene is TRBJ1-5, the V gene TRBV2, with D possibly matching TRBD1 (5 bases). CDR3 length: 13 amino acids. Germline V gives CDR1 SNHLY, CDR2 FYNNEI. Trimming left V 9 bases short and J 4 bases short, with 13 bases between. The CDR3 coding sequence is TGTGCCAGTCAGACAGAGACGAATCAGCCCCAGCATTTT. This translates into CASQTETNQPQHF.

This clone was observed a handful of times. This sequence joins TRBV10-3 and TRBJ1-5; maybe TRBD1 (6 bases). Trimming left V 3 bases short and J 3 bases short, with 12 bases between. Per germline, CDR1 ENHRY and CDR2 SYGVKD. The CDR3 has 15 amino acids. In nucleotides, the CDR3 is TGTGCCATCAGTGATCAGGGGCTGGACAATCAGCCCCAGCATTTT. Protein sequence: CAISDQGLDNQPQHF.

The V and J genes are TRBV7-6 and TRBJ2-5; 9 nucleotides agree with TRBD1. CDR3 length: 15 residues. Germline V CDR1 and CDR2: SGHVS, FNYEAQ. Unmatched junction bases numbered 5, after V lost 5 bases and J lost 1 base. Here the CDR3 DNA reads TGTGCCAGCAGCCCCGGGACAGGGATCCAAGAGACCCAGTACTTC. This gives the protein CASSPGTGIQETQYF.

This clone occurred a few times. The chain employs TRBV4-3 and TRBJ1-4; 8 nucleotides match TRBD1. Trimming at V came to 1 base and at J to 0 bases, leaving 7 bases not matched to a gene. CDR3 length: 18 amino acids. The germline gives CDR1 LGHNA, CDR2 YSLEER. The CDR3 reads CASSQGIGQGSTNEKLFF. CDR3 nucleotides: TGCGCCAGCAGCCAAGGAATCGGACAGGGATCAACTAATGAAAAACTGTTTTTT.

This chain joins TRBV7-2 and TRBJ1-3; 7 positions agree with TRBD1. The length of the CDR3 is 14 residues. The germline gives CDR1 SGHTA, CDR2 FQGNSA. The ends lost 5 bases at V and 3 bases at J; junction bases unmatched: 4. The CDR3 region is CASSPGGLGNTIYF. The CDR3 bases are TGTGCCAGCAGCCCAGGGGGGCTTGGAAACACCATATATTTT.

This chain uses TRBV7-9 with TRBJ2-7, with no clear D. Germline V gene lookup returns CDR1 SEHNR and CDR2 FQNEAQ (reference sequence). Deletions cut 1 base from V and 3 bases from J, with 10 bases between. The CDR3 consists of 14 residues. CDR3 residues: CASSLDLRFYEQYF. The CDR3 region has the DNA TGTGCCAGCAGCTTAGATCTTAGATTCTACGAGCAGTACTTC.

This clone is a singleton in its sample. The V and J genes are TRBV30 and TRBJ1-3, with D possibly matching TRBD1 (5 bases). The germline CDR1 and CDR2 sequences are GTSNPN and SVGIG (reference sequence). The V and J ends lost 1 base and 4 bases respectively, with 23 bases between them. This CDR3 is 18 amino acids long. CDR3 sequence reads: CAWSGTQGAKAGGNTIYF. DNA of the CDR3: TGTGCCTGGAGTGGGACCCAAGGGGCAAAAGCAGGAGGAAACACCATATATTTT.

J is TRBJ2-1 and V is TRBV30; 9 positions match TRBD1. Germline V lookup: CDR1 GTSNPN, CDR2 SVGIG (reference sequence). With V trimmed by 1 base and J by 4 bases, 5 bases remained unmatched. The CDR3 contains 15 residues. As DNA, the CDR3 is TGTGCCTGGAGTGCAGGACAGGGGAGATACAATGAGCAGTTCTTC. Its protein is CAWSAGQGRYNEQFF.

CDR3 amino acids: CATSRGEDRGQPQHF. The CDR3 nucleotides read TGTGCCACCAGCAGAGGAGAAGACAGGGGCCAGCCCCAGCATTTT. V is TRBV15 and J is TRBJ1-5, with 8 positions matching TRBD1. The CDR3 contains 15 residues. Per germline, CDR1 LNHNV and CDR2 YYDKDF (reference sequence). Trimming at V came to 1 base and at J to 7 bases, leaving 6 bases not matched to a gene.

This clone occurred once. The chain couples TRBV6-5 to TRBJ2-7; possibly TRBD1 for D (5 bases). From germline, CDR1 is MNHEY and CDR2 SVGAGI. CDR3 size: 14 residues. Trimming removed 8 bases at V and 0 bases at J, with 14 bases between. CDR3 protein: CASLDRSRSYEQYF. The CDR3 nucleotides are TGTGCCAGCCTCGACAGATCGCGCTCCTACGAGCAGTACTTC.

The chain couples TRBV6-5 to TRBJ1-2; the match to TRBD1 covers 10 bases. V was pared by 6 bases and J by 6 bases, with 4 bases of the junction left unmatched. CDR3 size: 13 residues. Germline lookup yields CDR1 MNHEY and CDR2 SVGAGI. CDR3 region: CASSLDRGNGYTF. The CDR3 bases are TGTGCCAGCAGCCTGGACAGGGGGAATGGCTACACCTTC.

The chain joins TRBV2 to TRBJ1-2, with D tentatively TRBD1 (5 bases). Germline V gene data show CDR1 as SNHLY and CDR2 as FYNNEI. The V end lost 5 bases, the J end lost 0 bases, and 10 bases lay between the germline ends. The CDR3 totals 14 residues. This CDR3 is CASSSDRTNYGYTF. For the CDR3, the DNA is TGTGCCAGCAGTTCCGACAGAACTAACTATGGCTACACCTTC.

This sequence joins TRBV5-4 and TRBJ2-1; 14 bases fit TRBD2. The CDR3 is made up of 15 amino acids. Per the germline V gene, CDR1 is SGHNT and CDR2 is YYREEE (reference sequence). V lost 3 bases to trimming and J lost 10 bases; unmatched junction nucleotides: 6. The CDR3 DNA follows: TGTGCCAGCAGCTCTGCGGGACTAGCGGGAGACGAGCAGTTCTTC. Its translation: CASSSAGLAGDEQFF.

The chain couples TRBV15 to TRBJ2-4; D not resolved. From germline, CDR1 is LNHNV and CDR2 YYDKDF (reference sequence). This CDR3 region has 11 residues. V lost 5 bases and J 15 bases, leaving 14 bases between the germline ends. The CDR3, as DNA: TGTGCCACCAGCTACTCAGACACGCGGTACTTC. The encoded protein is CATSYSDTRYF.

The chain employs TRBV7-2 and TRBJ2-1; TRBD2 matches 10 bases. This CDR3 comprises 17 residues. Trimming cost V 4 bases and J 8 bases; bases outside gene matches: 14. Germline V gives CDR1 SGHTA, CDR2 FQGNSA. CDR3 DNA sequence: TGTGCCAGCAGCTCCAAGCGGGAGGGCCTGTGGGTGGATGAGCAGTTCTTC. Its protein product is CASSSKREGLWVDEQFF.

V is TRBV5-1 and J is TRBJ2-5, with 7 bases matching TRBD1. Trimming took 3 bases from V and 3 from J; bases not matched to a gene: 2. This CDR3 spans 13 amino acids. From germline, CDR1 is SGHRS and CDR2 YFSETQ. CDR3: CASSWTGEETQYF. DNA of the CDR3: TGCGCCAGCAGCTGGACAGGCGAAGAGACCCAGTACTTC.

The gene calls are TRBV3-1 (or the pseudogene TRBV3-2) and TRBJ2-7, with D perhaps TRBD1 (8 bases). V gave up 5 bases and J gave up 2 bases, with 13 bases separating them. The germline V gene encodes CDR1 LGHDT and CDR2 YNNKEL (reference sequence). The CDR3 is 14 residues long. The CDR3 reads CASSYRGGTYEQYF. The CDR3 DNA reads TGTGCCAGCAGCTACAGGGGGGGCACCTACGAGCAGTACTTC.

The V gene is TRBV6-2 or TRBV6-3, the J gene TRBJ1-2; 7 nucleotides match TRBD1. The length of the CDR3 is 15 residues. The trim removed 4 bases at V and 3 bases at J, leaving 8 bases unmatched. CDR1 and CDR2 (germline): MNHEY, SVGEGT. In DNA, the CDR3 is TGTGCCAGCAGTTTCGTCGGTAGGGGGCACTATGGCTACACCTTC. Translating gives CASSFVGRGHYGYTF.

The rearrangement uses TRBV5-8 and TRBJ1-2; D not certain. V lost 0 bases and J 2 bases, leaving 14 bases between the germline ends. The CDR3 covers 16 residues. Germline CDR1 and CDR2: SGHTS and YDEGEE. The CDR3 region has the DNA TGTGCCAGCAGCTTGGACCTGGGAGGGTTAAACTATGGCTACACCTTC. Amino acids: CASSLDLGGLNYGYTF.

The genes are TRBV12-3 or TRBV12-4 and TRBJ1-2; D gene ambiguous. The V end was cut by 3 bases, the J end by 3 bases, with 8 bases between. The CDR3 is made up of 13 amino acids. The CDR3: CASSFAPDYGYTF. The CDR3 DNA sequence: TGTGCCAGCAGTTTCGCTCCGGACTATGGCTACACCTTC.

CDR3 DNA sequence: TGTGCCAGTAGTTCCGGGGGGGCCTTTTTACGAGAGACCCAGTACTTC. This codes for CASSSGGAFLRETQYF. The chain employs TRBV19 and TRBJ2-5, with 8 bases aligning to TRBD2. CDR3 length equals 16 residues. The germline V gene encodes CDR1 LNHDA and CDR2 SQIVND (reference sequence). V was pared by 5 bases and J by 4 bases, with 12 bases of the junction left unmatched. The whole variable domain, filled in from reference TRBV19 and TRBJ2-5, reads DGGITQSPKYLFRKEGQNVTLSCEQNLNHDAMYWYRQDPGQGLRLIYYSQIVNDFQKGDIAEGYSVSREKKESFPLTVTSAQKNPTAFYLCASSSGGAFLRETQYFGPGTRLLVL.

The rearrangement joins TRBV3-1 (or the pseudogene TRBV3-2) to TRBJ2-1; no firm D call. Deletions cut 0 bases from V and 10 bases from J, with 4 bases between. This CDR3 is 11 amino acids long. Germline V gene data show CDR1 as LGHDT and CDR2 as YNNKEL (reference sequence). The CDR3 DNA sequence: TGTGCCAGCAGCCAAGAACGGGAGCAGTTCTTC. Protein: CASSQEREQFF.

This clone was found a few times. The CDR3 sequence is CASSAGVVAPGELFF. The CDR3 nucleotides read TGTGCCAGCAGTGCAGGGGTTGTCGCGCCCGGGGAGCTGTTTTTT. The chain couples TRBV2 to TRBJ2-2; D might be TRBD1 (6 bases). Germline V gene data show CDR1 as SNHLY and CDR2 as FYNNEI. The CDR3 is 15 residues long. V was clipped by 4 bases and J by 6 bases, with 15 bases between them.

The V gene is TRBV9, the J gene TRBJ2-7, with D possibly being TRBD2 (6 bases). Germline V CDR1 and CDR2: SGDLS, YYNGEE. This CDR3 has 15 amino acids. Trimming shortened V by 7 bases and J by 3 bases, and 20 bases separated the two germline ends. In DNA, the CDR3 is TGTGCCAGCGAGGTATCGGGGGTTAGGTGCTACGAGCAGTACTTC. It yields the protein CASEVSGVRCYEQYF.

The table lists this clone with a few counts. The genes are TRBV5-4 and TRBJ2-7, with D possibly matching TRBD1 (5 bases). This CDR3 has 14 residues. V lost 6 bases, J lost 2 bases, and 15 bases lay in between. In germline, CDR1 is SGHNT, CDR2 YYREEE (reference sequence). CDR3 DNA: TGTGCCAGCACCATACAAGGGGCCCCCTACGAGCAGTACTTC. This gives the protein CASTIQGAPYEQYF.

The rearrangement links TRBV6-5 to TRBJ1-2; TRBD1 agrees at 9 bases. V dropped 6 bases and J dropped 3; count of bases not matched to a gene: 8. The CDR3 has 15 amino acids. In germline, CDR1 is MNHEY, CDR2 SVGAGI. The CDR3 loop reads CASRNRGRWDYGYTF. CDR3 sequence (DNA): TGTGCCAGCAGGAACAGGGGGCGATGGGACTATGGCTACACCTTC.